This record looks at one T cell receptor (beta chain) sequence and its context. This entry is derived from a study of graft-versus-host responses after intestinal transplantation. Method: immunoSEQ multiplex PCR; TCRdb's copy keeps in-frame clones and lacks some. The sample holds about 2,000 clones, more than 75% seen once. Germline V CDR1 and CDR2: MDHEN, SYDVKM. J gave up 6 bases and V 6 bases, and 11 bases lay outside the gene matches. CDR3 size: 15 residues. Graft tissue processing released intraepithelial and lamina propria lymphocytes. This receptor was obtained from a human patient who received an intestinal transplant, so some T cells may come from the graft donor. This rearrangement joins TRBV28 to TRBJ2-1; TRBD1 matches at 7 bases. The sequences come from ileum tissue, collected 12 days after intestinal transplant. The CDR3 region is CASRRDRVNTNEQFF. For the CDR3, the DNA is TGTGCCAGCAGGCGCGACAGGGTGAACACCAATGAGCAGTTCTTC.